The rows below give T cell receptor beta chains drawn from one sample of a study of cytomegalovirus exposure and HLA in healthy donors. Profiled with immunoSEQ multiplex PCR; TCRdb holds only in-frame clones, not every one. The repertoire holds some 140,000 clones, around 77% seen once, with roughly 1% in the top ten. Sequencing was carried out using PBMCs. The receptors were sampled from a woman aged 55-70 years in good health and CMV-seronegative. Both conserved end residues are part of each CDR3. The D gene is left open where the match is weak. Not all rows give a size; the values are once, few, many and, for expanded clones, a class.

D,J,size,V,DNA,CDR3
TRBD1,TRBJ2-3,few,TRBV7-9,TGTGCCAGCAGCGACCGGGGACAGGGTTTTGTTGATACGCAGTATTTT,CASSDRGQGFVDTQYF
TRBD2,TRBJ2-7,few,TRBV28,TGTGCCAGCAGGATCCTAGCGGGTGGCGAGCAGTACTTC,CASRILAGGEQYF
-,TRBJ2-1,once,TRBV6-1,TGTGCCAGCAGTGAATATCCGGGAGCACCCCTCGGAACCTCCTACAATGAGCAGTTCTTC,CASSEYPGAPLGTSYNEQFF
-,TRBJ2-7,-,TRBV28,TGTGCCAGCACCCGTCCCAGGGGCGCCTATTTAACCTACGAGCAGTACTTC,CASTRPRGAYLTYEQYF
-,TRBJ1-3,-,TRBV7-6,TGTGCCAGCAGCCACCAGGGATTGGGAAACACCATATATTTT,CASSHQGLGNTIYF
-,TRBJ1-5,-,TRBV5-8,TGTGCCAGCAGCTTGGCGTTGACATCTGATAGCAATCAGCCCCAGCATTTT,CASSLALTSDSNQPQHF
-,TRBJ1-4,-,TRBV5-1,TGCGCCAGCAATCAGGGATTTGGTGAAAAACTGTTTTTT,CASNQGFGEKLFF
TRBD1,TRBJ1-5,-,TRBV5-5,TGTGCCAGCAGCTTGGTCTCTGGGACAGGGGATCAGCCCCAGCATTTT,CASSLVSGTGDQPQHF
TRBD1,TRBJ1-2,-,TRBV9,TGTGCCAGCAGCGTAGTTGTAGGGGGCCTTCTGAATGGCTACACCTTC,CASSVVVGGLLNGYTF
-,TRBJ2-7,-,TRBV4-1,TGCGCCAGCAGCCAAGAAACTCAACCCGCTCGCGAGCAGTACTTC,CASSQETQPAREQYF
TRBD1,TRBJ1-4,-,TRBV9,TGTGCCAGCAGCGTACTCCCAGGGGGCGAAAATGAAAAACTGTTTTTT,CASSVLPGGENEKLFF
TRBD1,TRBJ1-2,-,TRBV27,TGTGCCAGCATGGTCACAGGGGCTGGGTATGGCTACACCTTC,CASMVTGAGYGYTF
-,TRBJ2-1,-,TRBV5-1,TGCGCCAGCAGCTCGAACTTCTACAATGAGCAGTTCTTC,CASSSNFYNEQFF
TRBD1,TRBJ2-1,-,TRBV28,TGTGCCAGGGCCCGGACAGGACCCTACAATGAGCAGTTCTTC,CARARTGPYNEQFF
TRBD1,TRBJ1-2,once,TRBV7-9,TGTGCCAGCAGCTTAGCAGGGACAGCCCAATATGGCTACACCTTC,CASSLAGTAQYGYTF
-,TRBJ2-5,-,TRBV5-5,TGTGCCAGCAGCTTGGCCACAGGGCGGGAGACCCAGTACTTC,CASSLATGRETQYF
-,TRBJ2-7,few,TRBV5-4,TGTGCCAGCAGTCCCTCCAGCGACTACGAGCAGTACTTC,CASSPSSDYEQYF
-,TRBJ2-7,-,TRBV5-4,TGTGCCAGCAGCTACGGACTACCGGGGATCGGGCGGGAGCAGTACTTC,CASSYGLPGIGREQYF
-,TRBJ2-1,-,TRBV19,TGTGCCAGTAGTATGTATGACAGTCGAAGGAATGAGCAGTTCTTC,CASSMYDSRRNEQFF
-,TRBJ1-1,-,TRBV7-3,TGTGCCAGCAGGAGGGAAATGAACACTGAAGCTTTCTTT,CASRREMNTEAFF
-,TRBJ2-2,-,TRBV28,TGTGCCAGCAGAAACGCGGGGACCCCCGGGGAGCTGTTTTTT,CASRNAGTPGELFF
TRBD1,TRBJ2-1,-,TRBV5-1,TGCGCCAGCAGCTTGGGACAGGGGGCAGGTGAGCAGTTCTTC,CASSLGQGAGEQFF
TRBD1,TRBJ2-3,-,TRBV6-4,TGTGCCAGCAGTGCGGACAGGACAGATACGCAGTATTTT,CASSADRTDTQYF